The TCR beta chain described here comes from a study of read filtering for tumor transcriptome and immune sequencing. Regarding the study as a whole: Sorted CD138-negative bone marrow cells were not purified T cells.

V was clipped by 2 bases and J by 3 bases, with 12 bases between them. The CDR3 covers 15 residues. Germline CDR1 and CDR2: MNHEY and SVGEGT. Molecular barcoded adaptors covering alpha/delta and beta/gamma chains were used on approximately 400 ng RNA. TCRdb reprocessed the reads via MiXCR and lists one record per CDR3 protein. The data hold approximately 60,000 distinct CDR3 sequences, with 20% to 25% observed a single time. This clonotype was observed many times. Antigen: not known. V usage is TRBV6-2 or TRBV6-3 and J usage is TRBJ2-3; D gene uncertain. The sequencing sample was made of a population of CD138-negative cells sorted from bone marrow. This clonotype was obtained from a donor at least 40 years old with multiple myeloma. The CDR3 spells CASSYGTETTDTQYF. CDR3 nucleotide sequence: TGTGCCAGCAGTTACGGAACGGAGACGACAGATACGCAGTATTTT.